The present TCR beta chain was sequenced within a study of early T cells in non-severe SARS-CoV-2 infection. At least ten counts were recorded for this clonotype. The CDR3 is 17 residues long. V shed 0 bases and J 2 bases; nucleotides not matched to a gene: 10. Germline V gene sequence: CDR1 KGHSH, CDR2 LQKENI. The TCR library protocol attached unique molecular identifiers to the individual cDNA molecules. Each CDR3 protein gets one entry after TCRdb re-called the 5' RACE reads with MiXCR. The data hold tens of thousands of distinct CDR3 sequences, with around an eighth observed a single time. This chain links TRBV18 with TRBJ2-7; 7 nucleotides agree with TRBD1. The clonotype comes from an adult who was a healthcare worker with PCR-confirmed SARS-CoV-2 infection or an uninfected control (not recorded which). The sequenced material came from whole blood. This chain's CDR3 is CASSPPSTGLSPYEQYF. The CDR3 DNA reads as TGTGCCAGCTCACCACCGTCGACAGGGTTGAGTCCCTACGAGCAGTACTTC.